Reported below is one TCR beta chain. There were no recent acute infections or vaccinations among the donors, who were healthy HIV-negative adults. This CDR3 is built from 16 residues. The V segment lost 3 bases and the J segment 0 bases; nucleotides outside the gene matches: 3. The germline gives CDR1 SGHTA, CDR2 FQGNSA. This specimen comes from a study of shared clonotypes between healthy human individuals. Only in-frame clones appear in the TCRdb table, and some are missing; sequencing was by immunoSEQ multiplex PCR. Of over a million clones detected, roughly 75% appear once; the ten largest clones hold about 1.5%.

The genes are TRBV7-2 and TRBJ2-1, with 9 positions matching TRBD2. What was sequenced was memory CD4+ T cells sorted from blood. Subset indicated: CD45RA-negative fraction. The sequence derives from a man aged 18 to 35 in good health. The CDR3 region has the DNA TGTGCCAGCAGCTTCGGCGGGAGGGGCTCCTACAATGAGCAGTTCTTC. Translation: CASSFGGRGSYNEQFF.